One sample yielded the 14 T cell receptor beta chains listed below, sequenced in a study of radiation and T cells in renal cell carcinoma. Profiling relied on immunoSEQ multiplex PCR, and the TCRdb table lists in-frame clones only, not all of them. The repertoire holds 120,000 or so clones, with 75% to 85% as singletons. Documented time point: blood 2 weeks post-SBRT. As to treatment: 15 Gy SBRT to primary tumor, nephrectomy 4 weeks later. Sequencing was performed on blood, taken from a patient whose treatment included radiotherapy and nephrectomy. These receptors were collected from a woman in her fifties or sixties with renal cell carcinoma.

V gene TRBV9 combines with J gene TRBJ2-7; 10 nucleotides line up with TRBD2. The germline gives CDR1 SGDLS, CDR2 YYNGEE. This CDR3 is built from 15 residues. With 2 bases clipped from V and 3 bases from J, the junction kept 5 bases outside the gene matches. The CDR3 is CASSVVGTSDYEQYF. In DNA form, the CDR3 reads TGTGCCAGCAGCGTCGTCGGGACTAGCGACTACGAGCAGTACTTC. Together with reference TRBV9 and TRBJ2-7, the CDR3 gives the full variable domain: DSGVTQTPKHLITATGQRVTLRCSPRSGDLSVYWYQQSLDQGLQFLIQYYNGEERAKGNILERFSAQQFPDLHSELNLSSLELGDSALYFCASSVVGTSDYEQYFGPGTRLTVT.

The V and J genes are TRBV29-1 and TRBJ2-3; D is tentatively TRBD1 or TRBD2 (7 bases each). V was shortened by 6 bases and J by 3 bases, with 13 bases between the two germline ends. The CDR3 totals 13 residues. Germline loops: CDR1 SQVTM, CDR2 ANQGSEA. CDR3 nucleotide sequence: TGCAGCGTAAGACAGGGAGGGACAGATACGCAGTATTTT. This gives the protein CSVRQGGTDTQYF.

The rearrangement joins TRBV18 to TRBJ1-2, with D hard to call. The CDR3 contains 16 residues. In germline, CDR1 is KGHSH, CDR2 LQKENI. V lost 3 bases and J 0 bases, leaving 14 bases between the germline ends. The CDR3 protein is CASSPLSGSTNYGYTF. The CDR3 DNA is TGTGCCAGCTCACCGTTATCCGGGTCTACTAACTATGGCTACACCTTC.

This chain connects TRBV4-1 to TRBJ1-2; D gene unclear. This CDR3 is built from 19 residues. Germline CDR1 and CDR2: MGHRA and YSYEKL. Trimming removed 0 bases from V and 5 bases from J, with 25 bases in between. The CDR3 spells CASSQDSYILGVPGYGYTF. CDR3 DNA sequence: TGCGCCAGCAGCCAAGATAGTTACATCCTGGGAGTCCCGGGATATGGCTACACCTTC.

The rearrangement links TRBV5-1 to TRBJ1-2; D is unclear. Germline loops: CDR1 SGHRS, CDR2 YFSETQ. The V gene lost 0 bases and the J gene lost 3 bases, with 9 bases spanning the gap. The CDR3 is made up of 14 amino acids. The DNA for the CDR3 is TGCGCCAGCAGCTTGGCCCGACAAGACTATGGCTACACCTTC. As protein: CASSLARQDYGYTF.

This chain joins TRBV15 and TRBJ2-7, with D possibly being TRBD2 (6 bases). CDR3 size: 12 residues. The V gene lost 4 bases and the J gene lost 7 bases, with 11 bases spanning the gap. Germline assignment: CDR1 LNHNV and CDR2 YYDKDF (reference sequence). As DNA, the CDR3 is TGTGCCACCAGCATTATGGGAGGTGAGCAGTACTTC. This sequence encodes CATSIMGGEQYF.

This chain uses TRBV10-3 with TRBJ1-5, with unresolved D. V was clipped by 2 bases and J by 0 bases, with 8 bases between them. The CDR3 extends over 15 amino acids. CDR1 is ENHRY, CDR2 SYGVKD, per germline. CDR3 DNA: TGTGCCATCAGTGAGGCAGAGTATAGCAATCAGCCCCAGCATTTT. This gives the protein CAISEAEYSNQPQHF.

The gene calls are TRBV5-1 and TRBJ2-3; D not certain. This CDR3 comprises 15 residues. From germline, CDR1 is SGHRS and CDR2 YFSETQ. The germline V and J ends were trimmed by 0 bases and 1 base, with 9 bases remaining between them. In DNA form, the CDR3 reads TGCGCCAGCAGCTTGGAGGGCTCACGCACAGATACGCAGTATTTT. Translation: CASSLEGSRTDTQYF.

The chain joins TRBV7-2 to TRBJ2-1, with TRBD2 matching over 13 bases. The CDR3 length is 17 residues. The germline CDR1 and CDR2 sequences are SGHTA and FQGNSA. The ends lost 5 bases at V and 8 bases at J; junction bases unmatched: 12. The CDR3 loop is CASSPPWGLAGRYEQFF. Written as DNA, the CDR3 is TGTGCCAGCAGCCCCCCCTGGGGACTAGCGGGACGGTATGAGCAGTTCTTC. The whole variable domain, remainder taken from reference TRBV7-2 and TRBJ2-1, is GAGVSQSPSNKVTEKGKDVELRCDPISGHTALYWYRQSLGQGLEFLIYFQGNSAPDKSGLPSDRFSAERTGGSVSTLTIQRTQQEDSAVYLCASSPPWGLAGRYEQFFGPGTRLTVL.

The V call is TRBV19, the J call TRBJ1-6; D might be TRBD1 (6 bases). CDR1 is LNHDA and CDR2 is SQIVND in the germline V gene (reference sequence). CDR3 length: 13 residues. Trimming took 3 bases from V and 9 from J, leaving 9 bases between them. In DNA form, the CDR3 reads TGTGCCAGTAGTATGGACAGATCTTCACCCCTCCACTTT. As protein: CASSMDRSSPLHF.

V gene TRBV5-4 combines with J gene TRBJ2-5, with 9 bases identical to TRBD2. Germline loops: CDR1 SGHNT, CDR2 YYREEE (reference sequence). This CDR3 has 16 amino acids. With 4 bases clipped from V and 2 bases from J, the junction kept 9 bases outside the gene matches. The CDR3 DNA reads TGTGCCAGCAGCCCCTACGGCGGGAGGGGGCAAGAGACCCAGTACTTC. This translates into CASSPYGGRGQETQYF.

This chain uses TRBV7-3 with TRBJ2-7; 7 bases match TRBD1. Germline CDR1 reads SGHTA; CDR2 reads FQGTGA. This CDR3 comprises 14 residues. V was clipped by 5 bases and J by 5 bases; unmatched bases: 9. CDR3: CASSTLRDSHEQYF. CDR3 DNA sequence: TGTGCCAGCAGCACCCTTCGGGACAGTCACGAGCAGTACTTC.

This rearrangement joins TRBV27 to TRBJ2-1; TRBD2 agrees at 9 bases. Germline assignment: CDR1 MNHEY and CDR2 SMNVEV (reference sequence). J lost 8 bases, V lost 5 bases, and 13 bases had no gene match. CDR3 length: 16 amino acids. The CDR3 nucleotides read TGTGCCAGCAGTGCCCTTCCGGGACTAGCAACGGATGAGCAGTTCTTC. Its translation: CASSALPGLATDEQFF.

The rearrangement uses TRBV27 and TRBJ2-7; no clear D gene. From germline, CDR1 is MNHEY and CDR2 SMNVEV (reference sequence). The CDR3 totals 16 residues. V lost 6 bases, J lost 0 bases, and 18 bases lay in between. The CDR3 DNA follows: TGTGCCAGCAGCCACCTCAGCGCCTACTTCTCCTACGAGCAGTACTTC. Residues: CASSHLSAYFSYEQYF.